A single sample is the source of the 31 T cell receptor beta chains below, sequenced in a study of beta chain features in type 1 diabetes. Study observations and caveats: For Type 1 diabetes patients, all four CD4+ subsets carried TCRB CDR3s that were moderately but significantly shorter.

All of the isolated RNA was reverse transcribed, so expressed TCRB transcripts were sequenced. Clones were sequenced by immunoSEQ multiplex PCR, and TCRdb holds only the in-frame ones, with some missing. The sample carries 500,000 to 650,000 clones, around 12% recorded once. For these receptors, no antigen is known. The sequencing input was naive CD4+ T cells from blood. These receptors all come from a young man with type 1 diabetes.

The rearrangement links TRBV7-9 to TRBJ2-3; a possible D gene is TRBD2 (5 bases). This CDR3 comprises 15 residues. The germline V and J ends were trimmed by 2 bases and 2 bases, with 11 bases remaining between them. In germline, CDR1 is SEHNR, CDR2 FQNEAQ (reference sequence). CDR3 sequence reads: CASSLPGFDTDTQYF. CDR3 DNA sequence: TGTGCCAGCAGCTTACCGGGGTTCGACACAGATACGCAGTATTTT.

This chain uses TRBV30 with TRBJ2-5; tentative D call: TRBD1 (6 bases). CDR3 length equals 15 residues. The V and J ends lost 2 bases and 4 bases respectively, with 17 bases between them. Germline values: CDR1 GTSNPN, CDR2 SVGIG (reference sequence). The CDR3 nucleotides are TGTGCCTGGAGTCTGGACGGACAGACCAGAGAGACCCAGTACTTC. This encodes CAWSLDGQTRETQYF.

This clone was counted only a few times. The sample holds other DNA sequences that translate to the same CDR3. CDR3 DNA: TGTGCCAGCAGCTCAACTGCGAACTATGGCTACACCTTC. The encoded protein is CASSSTANYGYTF. The chain combines TRBV7-9 with TRBJ1-2, with unresolved D. Deletions cut 4 bases from V and 2 bases from J, with 8 bases between. This CDR3 has 13 residues. Germline assignment: CDR1 SEHNR and CDR2 FQNEAQ (reference sequence).

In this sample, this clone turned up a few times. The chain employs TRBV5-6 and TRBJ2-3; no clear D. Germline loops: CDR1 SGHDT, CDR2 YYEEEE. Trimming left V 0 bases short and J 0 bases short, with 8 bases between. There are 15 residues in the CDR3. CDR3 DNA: TGTGCCAGCAGCTTGGAATACAGAAGCACAGATACGCAGTATTTT. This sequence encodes CASSLEYRSTDTQYF.

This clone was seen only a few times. CDR3 sequence: CASSLNAANYGYTF. Written as DNA, the CDR3 is TGTGCCAGCAGCTTAAATGCAGCTAACTATGGCTACACCTTC. This chain connects TRBV7-2 to TRBJ1-2; D not certain. The CDR3 is made up of 14 amino acids. Germline V lookup: CDR1 SGHTA, CDR2 FQGNSA. Trimming took off 2 bases at V and 0 bases at J, with 7 bases between the two ends.

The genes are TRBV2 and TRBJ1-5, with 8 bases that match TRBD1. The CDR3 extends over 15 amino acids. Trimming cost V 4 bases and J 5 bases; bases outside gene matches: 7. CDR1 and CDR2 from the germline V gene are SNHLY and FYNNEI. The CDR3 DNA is TGTGCCAGCAGTGGAGCTGGACAGGGCCATCAGCCCCAGCATTTT. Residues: CASSGAGQGHQPQHF.

The CDR3 DNA sequence: TGTGCCAGCAGCTTAAATCGACAGGGAGGTCGGTACGAGCAGTACTTC. Residues: CASSLNRQGGRYEQYF. The rearrangement joins TRBV13 to TRBJ2-7, with a tentative D call TRBD1 (7 bases). The V gene's germline CDR1 is PRHDT and CDR2 FYEKMQ (reference sequence). V was clipped by 2 bases and J by 4 bases, with 18 bases between them. The CDR3 is made up of 16 amino acids.

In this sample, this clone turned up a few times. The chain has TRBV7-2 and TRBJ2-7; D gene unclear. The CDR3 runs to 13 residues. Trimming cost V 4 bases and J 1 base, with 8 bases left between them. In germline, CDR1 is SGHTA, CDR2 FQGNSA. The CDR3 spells CASSSRPSYEQYF. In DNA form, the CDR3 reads TGTGCCAGCAGCTCACGGCCTTCCTACGAGCAGTACTTC.

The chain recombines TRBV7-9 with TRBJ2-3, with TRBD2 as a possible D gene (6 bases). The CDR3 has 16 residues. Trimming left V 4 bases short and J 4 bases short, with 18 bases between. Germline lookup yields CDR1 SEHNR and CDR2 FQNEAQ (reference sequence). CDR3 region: CASSSMELANPDTQYF. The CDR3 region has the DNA TGTGCCAGCAGCTCCATGGAACTAGCTAATCCAGATACGCAGTATTTT.

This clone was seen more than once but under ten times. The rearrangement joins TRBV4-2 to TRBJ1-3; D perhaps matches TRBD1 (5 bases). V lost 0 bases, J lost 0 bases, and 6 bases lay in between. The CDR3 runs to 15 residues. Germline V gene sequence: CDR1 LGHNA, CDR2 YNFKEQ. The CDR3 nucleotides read TGTGCCAGCAGCCAAGATACAGGCTCTGGAAACACCATATATTTT. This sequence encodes CASSQDTGSGNTIYF.

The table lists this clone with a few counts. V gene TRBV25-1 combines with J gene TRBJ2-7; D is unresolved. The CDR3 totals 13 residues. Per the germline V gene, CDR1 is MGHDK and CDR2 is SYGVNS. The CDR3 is CASAHSYSYEQYF. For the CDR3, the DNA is TGTGCTTCCGCTCATTCCTACTCCTACGAGCAGTACTTC.

The CDR3 is CASSLAKTGASYEQYF. CDR3 sequence (DNA): TGCGCCAGCAGCTTGGCCAAAACAGGGGCTTCCTACGAGCAGTACTTC. This sequence joins TRBV5-1 and TRBJ2-7; TRBD1 matches 7 bases. V shed 0 bases, J shed 1 base, and the junction held 7 bases outside the gene matches. Germline V gene sequence: CDR1 SGHRS, CDR2 YFSETQ. The CDR3 runs 16 residues. The full variable domain, in which reference TRBV5-1 and TRBJ2-7 provide the parts outside the CDR3, is KAGVTQTPRYLIKTRGQQVTLSCSPISGHRSVSWYQQTPGQGLQFLFEYFSETQRNKGNFPGRFSGRQFSNSRSEMNVSTLELGDSALYLCASSLAKTGASYEQYFGPGTRLTVT.

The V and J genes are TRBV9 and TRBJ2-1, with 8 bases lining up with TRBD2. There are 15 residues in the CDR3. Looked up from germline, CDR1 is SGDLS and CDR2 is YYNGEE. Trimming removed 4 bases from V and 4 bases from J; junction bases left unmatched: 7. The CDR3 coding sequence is TGTGCCAGCAGCCCCACCGGGGGGGCTTACAATGAGCAGTTCTTC. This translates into CASSPTGGAYNEQFF.

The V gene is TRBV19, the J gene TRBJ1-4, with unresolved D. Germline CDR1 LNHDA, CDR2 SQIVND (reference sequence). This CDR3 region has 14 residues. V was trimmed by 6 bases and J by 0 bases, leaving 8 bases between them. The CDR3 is CASSQVATNEKLFF. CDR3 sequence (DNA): TGTGCCAGTAGCCAAGTTGCAACTAATGAAAAACTGTTTTTT. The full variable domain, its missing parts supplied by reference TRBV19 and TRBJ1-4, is DGGITQSPKYLFRKEGQNVTLSCEQNLNHDAMYWYRQDPGQGLRLIYYSQIVNDFQKGDIAEGYSVSREKKESFPLTVTSAQKNPTAFYLCASSQVATNEKLFFGSGTQLSVL.

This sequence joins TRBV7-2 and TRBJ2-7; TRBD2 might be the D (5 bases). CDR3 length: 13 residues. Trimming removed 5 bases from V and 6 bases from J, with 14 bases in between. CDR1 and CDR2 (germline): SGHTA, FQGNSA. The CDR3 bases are TGTGCCAGCAGCCCTAGCCCTTTGGGCGAGCAGTACTTC. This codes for CASSPSPLGEQYF.

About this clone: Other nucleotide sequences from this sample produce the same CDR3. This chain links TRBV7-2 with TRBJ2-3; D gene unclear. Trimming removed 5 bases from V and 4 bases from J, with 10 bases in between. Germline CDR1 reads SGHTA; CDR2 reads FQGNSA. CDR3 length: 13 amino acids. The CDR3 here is CASSLGSPDTQYF. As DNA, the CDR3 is TGTGCCAGCAGCCTCGGCTCCCCAGATACGCAGTATTTT.

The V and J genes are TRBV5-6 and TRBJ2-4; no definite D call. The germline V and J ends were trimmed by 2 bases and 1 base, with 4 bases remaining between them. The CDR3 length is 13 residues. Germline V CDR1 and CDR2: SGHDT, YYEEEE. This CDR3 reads CASSFWAKNIQYF. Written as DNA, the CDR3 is TGTGCCAGCAGCTTTTGGGCCAAAAACATTCAGTACTTC.

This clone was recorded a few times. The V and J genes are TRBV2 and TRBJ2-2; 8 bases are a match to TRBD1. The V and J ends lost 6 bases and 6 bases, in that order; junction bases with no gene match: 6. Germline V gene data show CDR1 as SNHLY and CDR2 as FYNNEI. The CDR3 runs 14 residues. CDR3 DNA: TGTGCCAGCAGATGGGACAGGATAGCCGGGGAGCTGTTTTTT. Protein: CASRWDRIAGELFF.

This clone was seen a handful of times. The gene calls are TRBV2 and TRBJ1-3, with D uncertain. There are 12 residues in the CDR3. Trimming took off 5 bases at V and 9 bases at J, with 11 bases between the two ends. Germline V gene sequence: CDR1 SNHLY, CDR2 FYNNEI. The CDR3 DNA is TGTGCCAGCAGTCGTAGAGAGTCCACCATATATTTT. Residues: CASSRRESTIYF.

This CDR3 is CASNPWGQGGGYTF. CDR3 coding DNA: TGTGCCAGCAACCCTTGGGGACAGGGCGGTGGCTACACCTTC. The rearrangement links TRBV25-1 to TRBJ1-2, with 9 positions matching TRBD1. The germline V gene has CDR1 MGHDK and CDR2 SYGVNS. The V gene end was trimmed by 7 bases and the J gene end by 7 bases; junction bases not matched to a gene: 10. The CDR3 is 14 residues long.

CDR3 bases: TGTGCCAGCAGCGCACAGGGGGGGACAGATACGCAGTATTTT. It encodes CASSAQGGTDTQYF. The chain employs TRBV14 and TRBJ2-3; tentatively, D is TRBD1 (8 bases). The germline V gene has CDR1 SGHDN and CDR2 FVKESK. Between the trimmed V and J ends, which lost 5 bases and 3 bases, there was a span of 12 bases. The CDR3 totals 14 residues.

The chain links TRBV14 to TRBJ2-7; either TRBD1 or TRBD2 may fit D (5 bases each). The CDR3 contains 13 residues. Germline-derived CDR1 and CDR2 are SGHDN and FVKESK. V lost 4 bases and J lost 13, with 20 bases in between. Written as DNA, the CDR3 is TGTGCCAGCAGCCGAGGAACGGAGGTGGGGCTATACTTC. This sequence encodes CASSRGTEVGLYF.

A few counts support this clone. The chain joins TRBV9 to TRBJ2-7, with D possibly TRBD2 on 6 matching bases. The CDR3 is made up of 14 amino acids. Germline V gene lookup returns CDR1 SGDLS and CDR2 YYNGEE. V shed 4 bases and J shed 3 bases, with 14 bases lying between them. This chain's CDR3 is CASSPLGLHYEQYF. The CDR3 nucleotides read TGTGCCAGCAGCCCTTTGGGACTCCACTACGAGCAGTACTTC.

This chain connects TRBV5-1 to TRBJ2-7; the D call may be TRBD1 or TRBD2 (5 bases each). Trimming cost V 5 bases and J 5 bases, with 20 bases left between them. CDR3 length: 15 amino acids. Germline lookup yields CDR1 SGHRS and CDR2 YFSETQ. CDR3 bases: TGCGCCAGCAGGGTGGGGCGCCCCCGTAGCGACGAGCAGTACTTC. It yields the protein CASRVGRPRSDEQYF.

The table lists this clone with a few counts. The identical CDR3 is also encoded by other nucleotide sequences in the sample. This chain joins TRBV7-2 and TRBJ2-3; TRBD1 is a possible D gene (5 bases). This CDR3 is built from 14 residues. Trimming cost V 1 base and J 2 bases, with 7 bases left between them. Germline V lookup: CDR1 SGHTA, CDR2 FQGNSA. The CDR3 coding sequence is TGTGCCAGCAGCTTAGGCAGGGCCACAGATACGCAGTATTTT. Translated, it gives CASSLGRATDTQYF.

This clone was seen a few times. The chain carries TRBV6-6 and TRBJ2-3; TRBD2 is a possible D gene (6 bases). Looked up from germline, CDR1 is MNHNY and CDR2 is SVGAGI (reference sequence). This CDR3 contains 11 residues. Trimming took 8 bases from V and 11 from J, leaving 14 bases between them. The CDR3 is CASFSGTLQYF. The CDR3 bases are TGTGCCAGCTTCTCCGGGACTTTGCAGTATTTT.

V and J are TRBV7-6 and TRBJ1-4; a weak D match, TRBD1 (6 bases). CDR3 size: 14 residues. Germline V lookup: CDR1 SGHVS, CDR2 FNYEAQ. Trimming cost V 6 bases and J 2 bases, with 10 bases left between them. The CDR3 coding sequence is TGTGCCAGCAGTCTCGGGGGCACTAATGAAAAACTGTTTTTT. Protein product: CASSLGGTNEKLFF.

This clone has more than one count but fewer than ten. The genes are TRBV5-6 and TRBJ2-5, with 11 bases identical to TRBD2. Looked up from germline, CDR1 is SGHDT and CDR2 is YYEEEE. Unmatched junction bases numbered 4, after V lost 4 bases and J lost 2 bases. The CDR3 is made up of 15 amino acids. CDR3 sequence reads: CASSLLAGGQETQYF. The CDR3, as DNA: TGTGCCAGCAGCCTCCTAGCGGGGGGACAAGAGACCCAGTACTTC.

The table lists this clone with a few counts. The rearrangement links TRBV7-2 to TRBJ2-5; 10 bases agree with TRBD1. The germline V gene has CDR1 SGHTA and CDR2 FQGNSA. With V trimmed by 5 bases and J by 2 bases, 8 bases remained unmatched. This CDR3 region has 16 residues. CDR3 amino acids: CASSLMPGQGQETQYF. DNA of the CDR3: TGTGCCAGCAGCCTCATGCCGGGACAGGGGCAAGAGACCCAGTACTTC.

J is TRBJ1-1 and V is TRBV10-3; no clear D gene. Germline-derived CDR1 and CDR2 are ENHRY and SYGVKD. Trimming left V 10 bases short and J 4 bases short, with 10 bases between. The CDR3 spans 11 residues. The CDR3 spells CATKRSTEAFF. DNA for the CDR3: TGTGCCACAAAAAGGTCCACTGAAGCTTTCTTT.

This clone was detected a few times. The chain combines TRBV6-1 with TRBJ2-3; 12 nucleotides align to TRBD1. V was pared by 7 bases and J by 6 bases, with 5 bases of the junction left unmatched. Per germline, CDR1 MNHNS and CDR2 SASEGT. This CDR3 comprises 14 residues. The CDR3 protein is CASTRDRGQDTQYF. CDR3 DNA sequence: TGTGCCAGCACCCGGGACAGGGGGCAGGATACGCAGTATTTT.